The T cell receptor (beta chain) described here comes from a study of shared clonotypes between healthy human individuals. Study at large: The donors, a couple of women and a few men, were aged 18 to 49. General observations from the study: Shared across a few donors were 5% to 6% of the naive CD4 clonotypes. Sampling covered nothing but blood. Tissue TCR repertoires likely differ from those found in blood.

Some clones are missing from TCRdb's copy, which holds only in-frame ones; the method was immunoSEQ multiplex PCR. The repertoire holds about a million clones, approximately 80% seen once, with roughly 1.5% in the top ten. Caucasian adults residing in Nashville, Tennessee made up all the donors. This clone appeared a few times. The antigen is undetermined. Per germline, CDR1 KGHSH and CDR2 LQKENI. Unmatched junction bases numbered 10, after V lost 4 bases and J lost 3 bases. The CDR3 totals 18 residues. The chain couples TRBV18 to TRBJ2-5; 14 bases match TRBD2. This clonotype originated in a young man in good health. The sample consisted of memory CD4+ T cells sorted from blood. The sample's subset: CD45RA-negative fraction. This chain's CDR3 is CASSRGLAGGPGEETQYF. CDR3 nucleotides: TGTGCCAGCTCACGCGGACTAGCGGGGGGACCAGGGGAAGAGACCCAGTACTTC. Filled out from reference TRBV18 and TRBJ2-5, the complete variable domain reads NAGVMQNPRHLVRRRGQEARLRCSPMKGHSHVYWYRQLPEEGLKFMVYLQKENIIDESGMPKERFSAEFPKEGPSILRIQQVVRGDSAAYFCASSRGLAGGPGEETQYFGPGTRLLVL.